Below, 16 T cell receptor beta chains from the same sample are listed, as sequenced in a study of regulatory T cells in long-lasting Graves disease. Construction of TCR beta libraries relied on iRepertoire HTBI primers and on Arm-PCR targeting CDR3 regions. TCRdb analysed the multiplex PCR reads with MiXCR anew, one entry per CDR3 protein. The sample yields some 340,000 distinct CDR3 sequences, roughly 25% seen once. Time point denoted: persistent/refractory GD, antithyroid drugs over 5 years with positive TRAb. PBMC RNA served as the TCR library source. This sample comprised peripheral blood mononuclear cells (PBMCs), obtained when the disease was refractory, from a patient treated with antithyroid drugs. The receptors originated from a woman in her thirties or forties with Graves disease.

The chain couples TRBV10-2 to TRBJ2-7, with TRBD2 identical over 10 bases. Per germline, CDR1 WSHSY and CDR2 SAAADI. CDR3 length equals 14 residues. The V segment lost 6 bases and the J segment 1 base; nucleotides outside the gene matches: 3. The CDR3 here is CASRGTSASYEQYF. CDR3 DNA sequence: TGCGCCAGCAGGGGGACTAGCGCGTCCTACGAGCAGTACTTC.

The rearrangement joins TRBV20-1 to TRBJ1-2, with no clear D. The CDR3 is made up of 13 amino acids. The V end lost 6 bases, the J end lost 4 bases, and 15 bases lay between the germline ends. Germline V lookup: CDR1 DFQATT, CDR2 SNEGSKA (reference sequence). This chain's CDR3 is CSAPKGESYGYTF. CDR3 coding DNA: TGCAGTGCCCCTAAGGGTGAAAGCTATGGCTACACCTTC.

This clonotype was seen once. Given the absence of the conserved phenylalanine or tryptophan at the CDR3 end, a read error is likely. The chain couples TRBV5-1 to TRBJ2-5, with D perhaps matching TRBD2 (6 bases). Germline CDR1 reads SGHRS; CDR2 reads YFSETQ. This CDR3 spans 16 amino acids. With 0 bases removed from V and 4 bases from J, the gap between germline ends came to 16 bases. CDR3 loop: CASSLVAGPPGETQYL. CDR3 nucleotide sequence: TGCGCCAGCAGCTTGGTTGCGGGGCCCCCTGGAGAGACCCAGTACCTC.

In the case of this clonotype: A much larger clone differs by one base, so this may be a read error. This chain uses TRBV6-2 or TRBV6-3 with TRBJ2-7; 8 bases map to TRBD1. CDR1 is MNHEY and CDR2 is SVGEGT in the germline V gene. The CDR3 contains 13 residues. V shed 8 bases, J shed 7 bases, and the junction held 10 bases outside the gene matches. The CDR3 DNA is TGTGCCAGCGATGAGGCAGGGGGCGGTGAGCAGTACTTC. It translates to CASDEAGGGEQYF.

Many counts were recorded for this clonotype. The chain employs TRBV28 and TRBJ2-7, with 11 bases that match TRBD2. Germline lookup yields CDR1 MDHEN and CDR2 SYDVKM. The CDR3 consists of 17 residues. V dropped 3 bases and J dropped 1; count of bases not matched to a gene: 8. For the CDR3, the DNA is TGTGCCAGCAGTTTCGGACTAGCGGGTATCACATCCTACGAGCAGTACTTC. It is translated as CASSFGLAGITSYEQYF.

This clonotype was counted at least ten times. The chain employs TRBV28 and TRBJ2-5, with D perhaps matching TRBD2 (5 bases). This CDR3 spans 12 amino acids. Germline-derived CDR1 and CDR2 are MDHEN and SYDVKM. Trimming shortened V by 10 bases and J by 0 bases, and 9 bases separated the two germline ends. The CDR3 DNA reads TGTGCCACCGGAGGAGACCAAGAGACCCAGTACTTC. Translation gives CATGGDQETQYF.

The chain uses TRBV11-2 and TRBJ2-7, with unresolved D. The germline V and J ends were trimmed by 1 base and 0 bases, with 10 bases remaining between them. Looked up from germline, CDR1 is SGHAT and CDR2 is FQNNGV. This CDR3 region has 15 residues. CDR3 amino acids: CASSLATRSSYEQYF. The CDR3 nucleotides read TGTGCCAGCAGCTTAGCTACCCGGAGCTCCTACGAGCAGTACTTC.

The CDR3 nucleotides read TGTGCCATCCGGGCTAGCGGGTACGGTTACCGCACAGATACGCAGTATTTT. Translated: CAIRASGYGYRTDTQYF. The chain combines TRBV10-3 with TRBJ2-3; 8 bases match TRBD2. J was trimmed by 1 base and V by 8 bases; bases with no gene match: 14. The CDR3 length is 17 residues. Germline V gene lookup returns CDR1 ENHRY and CDR2 SYGVKD.

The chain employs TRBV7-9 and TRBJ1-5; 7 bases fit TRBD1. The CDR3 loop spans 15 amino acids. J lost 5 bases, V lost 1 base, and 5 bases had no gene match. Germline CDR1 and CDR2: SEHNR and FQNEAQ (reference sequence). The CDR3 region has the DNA TGTGCCAGCAGCTTAGGAACAGGGGATGATCAGCCCCAGCATTTT. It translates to CASSLGTGDDQPQHF.

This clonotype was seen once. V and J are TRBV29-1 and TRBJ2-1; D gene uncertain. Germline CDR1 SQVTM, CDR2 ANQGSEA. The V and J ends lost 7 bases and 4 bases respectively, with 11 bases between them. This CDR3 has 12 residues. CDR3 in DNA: TGCAGCGCAGCCACAAGTTACAATGAGCAGTTCTTC. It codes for CSAATSYNEQFF.

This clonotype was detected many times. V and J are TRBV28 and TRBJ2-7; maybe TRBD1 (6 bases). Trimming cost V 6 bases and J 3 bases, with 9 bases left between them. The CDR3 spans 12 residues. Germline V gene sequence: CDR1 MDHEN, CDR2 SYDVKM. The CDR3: CASRTGFYEQYF. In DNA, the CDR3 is TGTGCCAGCAGAACAGGGTTCTACGAGCAGTACTTC.

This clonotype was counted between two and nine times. CDR3 nucleotide sequence: TGCAGCATCCGGGACTACACCGGGGAGCTGTTTTTT. This gives the protein CSIRDYTGELFF. The chain is built from TRBV29-1 and TRBJ2-2, with D maybe TRBD2 (6 bases). Germline lookup yields CDR1 SQVTM and CDR2 ANQGSEA. Deletions cut 8 bases from V and 3 bases from J, with 10 bases between. The CDR3 has 12 amino acids.

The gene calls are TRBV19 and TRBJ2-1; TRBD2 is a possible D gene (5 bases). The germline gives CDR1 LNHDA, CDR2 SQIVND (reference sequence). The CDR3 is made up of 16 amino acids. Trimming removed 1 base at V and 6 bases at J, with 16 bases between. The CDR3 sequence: CASSIVFLAGVNEQFF. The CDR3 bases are TGTGCCAGTAGTATAGTGTTCCTAGCTGGGGTCAATGAGCAGTTCTTC.

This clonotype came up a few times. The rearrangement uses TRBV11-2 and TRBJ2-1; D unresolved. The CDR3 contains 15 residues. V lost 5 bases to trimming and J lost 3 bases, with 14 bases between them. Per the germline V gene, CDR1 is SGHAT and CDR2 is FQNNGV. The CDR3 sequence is CASSPLLLSYNEQFF. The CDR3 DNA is TGTGCCAGCAGCCCCCTCCTCCTCAGCTACAATGAGCAGTTCTTC.

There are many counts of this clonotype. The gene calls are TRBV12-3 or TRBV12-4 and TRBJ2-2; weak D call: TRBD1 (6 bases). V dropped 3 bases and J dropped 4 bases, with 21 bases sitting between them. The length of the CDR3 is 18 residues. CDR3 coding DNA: TGTGCCAGCAGTTTGGGGAAGACAGGAATCTTCGCCACCGGGGAGCTGTTTTTT. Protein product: CASSLGKTGIFATGELFF.

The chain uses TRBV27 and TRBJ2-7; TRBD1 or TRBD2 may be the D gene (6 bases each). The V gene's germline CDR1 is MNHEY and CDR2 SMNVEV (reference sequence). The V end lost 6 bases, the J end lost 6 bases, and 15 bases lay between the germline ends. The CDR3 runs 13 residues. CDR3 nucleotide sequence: TGTGCCAGCAGCGAGAGGGGGGTCCGCGAGCAGTACTTC. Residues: CASSERGVREQYF.